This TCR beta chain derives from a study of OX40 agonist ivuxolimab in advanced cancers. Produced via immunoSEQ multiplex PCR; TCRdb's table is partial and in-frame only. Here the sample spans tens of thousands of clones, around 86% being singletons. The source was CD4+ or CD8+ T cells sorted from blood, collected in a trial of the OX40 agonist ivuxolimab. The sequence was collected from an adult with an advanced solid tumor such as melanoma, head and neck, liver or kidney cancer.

The CDR3 region is CASSVGGLAGELFF. CDR3 bases: TGTGCCAGCAGCGTAGGAGGTCTTGCCGGGGAGCTGTTTTTT. The chain combines TRBV9 with TRBJ2-2; D not certain. Germline CDR1 reads SGDLS; CDR2 reads YYNGEE. This CDR3 is 14 amino acids long. Trimming took 0 bases from V and 6 from J, leaving 9 bases between them.